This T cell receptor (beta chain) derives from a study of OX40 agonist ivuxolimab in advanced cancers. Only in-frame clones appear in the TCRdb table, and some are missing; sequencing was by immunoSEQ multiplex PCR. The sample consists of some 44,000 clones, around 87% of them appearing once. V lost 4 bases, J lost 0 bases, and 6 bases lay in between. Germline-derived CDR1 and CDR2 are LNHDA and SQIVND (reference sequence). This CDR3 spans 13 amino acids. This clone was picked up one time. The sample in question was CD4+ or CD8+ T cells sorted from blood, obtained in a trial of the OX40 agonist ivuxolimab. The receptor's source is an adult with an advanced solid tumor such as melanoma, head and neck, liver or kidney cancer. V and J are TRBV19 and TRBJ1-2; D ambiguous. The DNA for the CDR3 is TGTGCCAGTAGTAGGGCAGCTAACTATGGCTACACCTTC. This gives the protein CASSRAANYGYTF.